This TCR beta chain is drawn from a study of glioma-infiltrating T cells. Whole-study results and caveats: Non-neoplastic patients had below-expected tissue-blood divergence, while all gliomas exceeded expectation. Very few CDR3 sequences were shared between tissue and blood.

The CDR3 spans 15 residues. The germline V gene has CDR1 MDHEN and CDR2 SYDVKM. V shed 7 bases, J shed 3 bases, and the junction held 8 bases outside the gene matches. Amplification of TCR alpha and beta CDR3 regions from RNA used iRepertoire nested multiplex PCR. One entry per CDR3 protein results from TCRdb running MiXCR on the multiplex PCR reads. This sample has around 100,000 distinct CDR3 sequences; 25% to 30% occur once, and the top ten carry approximately 43%. For this clonotype: No antigen is known for it. A much larger clone lies a single base off, so this may be a read error.

The sample consisted of glioma tissue, nonneoplastic brain tissue, or PBMCs (not recorded which). The TCR originated in a human donor with low-grade glioma or glioblastoma, undergoing nonglioma brain surgery, or in good health (not recorded which). The chain has TRBV28 and TRBJ2-7; 11 positions match TRBD1. CDR3 in amino acids: CASNVTGQGGYEQYF. CDR3 bases: TGTGCCAGCAACGTAACGGGACAGGGGGGCTACGAGCAGTACTTC. The whole variable domain, filled in from reference TRBV28 and TRBJ2-7, reads DVKVTQSSRYLVKRTGEKVFLECVQDMDHENMFWYRQDPGLGLRLIYFSYDVKMKEKGDIPEGYSVSREKKERFSLILESASTNQTSMYLCASNVTGQGGYEQYFGPGTRLTVT.